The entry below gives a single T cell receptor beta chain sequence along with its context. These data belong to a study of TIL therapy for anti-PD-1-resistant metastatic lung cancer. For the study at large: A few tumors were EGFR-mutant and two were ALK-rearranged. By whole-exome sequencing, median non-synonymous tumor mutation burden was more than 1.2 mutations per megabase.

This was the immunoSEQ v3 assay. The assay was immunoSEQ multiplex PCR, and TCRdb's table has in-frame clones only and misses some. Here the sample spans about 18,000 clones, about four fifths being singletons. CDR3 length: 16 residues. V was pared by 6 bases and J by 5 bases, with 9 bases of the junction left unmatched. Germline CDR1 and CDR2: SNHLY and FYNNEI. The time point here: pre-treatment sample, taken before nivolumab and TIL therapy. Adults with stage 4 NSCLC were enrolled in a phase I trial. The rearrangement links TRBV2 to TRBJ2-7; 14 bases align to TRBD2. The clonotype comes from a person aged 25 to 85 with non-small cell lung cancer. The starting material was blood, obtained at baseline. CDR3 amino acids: CASRTSGGAPIDEQYF. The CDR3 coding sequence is TGTGCCAGCAGGACTAGCGGGGGGGCTCCCATTGACGAGCAGTACTTC.